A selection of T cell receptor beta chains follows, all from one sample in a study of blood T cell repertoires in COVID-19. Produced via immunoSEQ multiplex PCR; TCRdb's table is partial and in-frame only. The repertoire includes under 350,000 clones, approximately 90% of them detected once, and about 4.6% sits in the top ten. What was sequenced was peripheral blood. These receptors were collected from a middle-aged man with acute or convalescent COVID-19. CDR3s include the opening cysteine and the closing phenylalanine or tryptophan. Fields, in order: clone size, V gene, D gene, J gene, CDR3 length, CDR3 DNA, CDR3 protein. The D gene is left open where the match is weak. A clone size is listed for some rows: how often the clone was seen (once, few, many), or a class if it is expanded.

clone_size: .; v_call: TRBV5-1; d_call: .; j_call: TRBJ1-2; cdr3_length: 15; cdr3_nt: TGCGCCAGCAGCTTGGCCCTAACAGGAGACTATGGCTACACCTTC; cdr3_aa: CASSLALTGDYGYTF
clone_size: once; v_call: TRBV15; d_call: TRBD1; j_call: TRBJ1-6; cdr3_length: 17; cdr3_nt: TGTGCCACCAGCAGAGAACGACAGGGGGTAACAAATTCACCCCTCCACTTT; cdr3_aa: CATSRERQGVTNSPLHF
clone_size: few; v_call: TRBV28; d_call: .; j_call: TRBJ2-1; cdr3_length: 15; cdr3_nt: TGTGCCAGCAGTGTTGCGGGGGCCGTCAAGAATGAGCAGTTCTTC; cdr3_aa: CASSVAGAVKNEQFF
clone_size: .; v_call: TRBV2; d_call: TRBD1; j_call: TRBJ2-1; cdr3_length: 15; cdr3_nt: TGTGCCAGCAGTGCCGGGACAGGGTTTTACAATGAGCAGTTCTTC; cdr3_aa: CASSAGTGFYNEQFF
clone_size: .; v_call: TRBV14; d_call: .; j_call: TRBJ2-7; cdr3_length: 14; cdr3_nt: TGTGCCAGCAGCCCCCGGCAGGGTAGGTACGAGCAGTACTTC; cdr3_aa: CASSPRQGRYEQYF
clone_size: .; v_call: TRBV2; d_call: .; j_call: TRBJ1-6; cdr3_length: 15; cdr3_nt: TGTGCCAGCAGGCCCGACTCCTCCTATAATTCACCCCTCCACTTT; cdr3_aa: CASRPDSSYNSPLHF
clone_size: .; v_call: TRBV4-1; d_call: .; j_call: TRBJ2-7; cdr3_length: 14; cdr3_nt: TGCGCCAGCAGCCGCGGCGGAGGGAGCGACGAGCAGTACTTC; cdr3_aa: CASSRGGGSDEQYF
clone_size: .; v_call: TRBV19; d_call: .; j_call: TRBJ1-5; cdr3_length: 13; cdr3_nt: TGTGCCAGTAGCCCAGGTTGGAATCAGCCCCAGCATTTT; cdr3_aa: CASSPGWNQPQHF
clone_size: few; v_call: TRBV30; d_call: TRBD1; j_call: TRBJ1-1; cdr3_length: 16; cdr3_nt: TGTGCCGGGAAGGGGGGCCAGGGGGCGTTTATAACTGAAGCTTTCTTT; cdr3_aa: CAGKGGQGAFITEAFF
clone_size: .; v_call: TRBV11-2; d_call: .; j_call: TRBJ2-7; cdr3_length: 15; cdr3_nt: TGTGCCAGCAGCTACGACAGGACAAGCTCCTACGAGCAGTACTTC; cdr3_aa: CASSYDRTSSYEQYF
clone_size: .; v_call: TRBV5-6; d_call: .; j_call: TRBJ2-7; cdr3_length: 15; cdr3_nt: TGTGCCAGCAGCTTGTACCAGGGGCTTGGGTACGAGCAGTACTTC; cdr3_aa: CASSLYQGLGYEQYF
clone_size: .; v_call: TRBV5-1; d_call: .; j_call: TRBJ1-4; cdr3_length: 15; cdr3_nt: TGCGCCAGCAGCGCCAGGGGTTTTACTAATGAAAAACTGTTTTTT; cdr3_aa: CASSARGFTNEKLFF
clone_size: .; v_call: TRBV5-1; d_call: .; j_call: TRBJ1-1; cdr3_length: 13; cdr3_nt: TGCGCCAGCAGCGCCCGGGGGGACACTGAAGCTTTCTTT; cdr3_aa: CASSARGDTEAFF
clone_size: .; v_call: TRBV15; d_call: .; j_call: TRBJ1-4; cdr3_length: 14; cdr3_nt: TGTGCCACCAGCAGGATCTCAGGGGCTGAAAAACTGTTTTTT; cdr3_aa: CATSRISGAEKLFF
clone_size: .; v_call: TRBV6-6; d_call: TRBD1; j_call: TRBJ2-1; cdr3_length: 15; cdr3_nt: TGTGCCAGCGCCGGCGGGACAGGGTCCTACAATGAGCAGTTCTTC; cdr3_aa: CASAGGTGSYNEQFF
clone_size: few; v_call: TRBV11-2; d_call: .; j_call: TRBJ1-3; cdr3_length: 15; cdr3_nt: TGTGCCAGCAGCTCCCATCGGGGATCTGGAAACACCATATATTTT; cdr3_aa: CASSSHRGSGNTIYF
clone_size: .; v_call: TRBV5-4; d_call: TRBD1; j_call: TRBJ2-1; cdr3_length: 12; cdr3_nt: TGTGCCAGCAGCTTTGGTGGGACAGGTCAGTTCTTC; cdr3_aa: CASSFGGTGQFF
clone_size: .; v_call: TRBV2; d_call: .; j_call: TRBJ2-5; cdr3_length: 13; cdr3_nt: TGTGCCAGTACAGGTGCAAACCAAGAGACCCAGTACTTC; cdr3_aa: CASTGANQETQYF
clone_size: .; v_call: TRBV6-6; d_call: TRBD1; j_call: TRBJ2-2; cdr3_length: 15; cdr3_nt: TGTGCCAGCAATATAGACAGGGCGAACACCGGGGAGCTGTTTTTT; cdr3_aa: CASNIDRANTGELFF
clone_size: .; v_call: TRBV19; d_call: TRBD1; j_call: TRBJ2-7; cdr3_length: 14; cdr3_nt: TGTGCCAGTAGTATACAGGGGGCTCGGAACGAGCAGTACTTC; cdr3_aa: CASSIQGARNEQYF
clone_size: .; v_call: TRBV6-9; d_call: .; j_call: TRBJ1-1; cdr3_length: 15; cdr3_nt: TGTGCCAGCAGTTTTCGACAGCTGTCGAACACTGAAGCTTTCTTT; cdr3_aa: CASSFRQLSNTEAFF
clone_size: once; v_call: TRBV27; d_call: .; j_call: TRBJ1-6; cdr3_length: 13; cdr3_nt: TGTGCCAGCAGTTTGGGCGGGAATTCACCCCTCCACTTT; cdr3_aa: CASSLGGNSPLHF
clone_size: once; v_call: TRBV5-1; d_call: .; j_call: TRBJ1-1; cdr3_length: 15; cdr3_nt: TGCGCCAGCAGCTTACAGGGTTTTTCGAACACTGAAGCTTTCTTT; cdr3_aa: CASSLQGFSNTEAFF
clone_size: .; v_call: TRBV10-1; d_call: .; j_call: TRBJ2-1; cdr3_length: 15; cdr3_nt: TGCGCCAGCAGCCCGGAAAACGGGGGAAGGCGAGAGCAGTTCTTC; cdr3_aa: CASSPENGGRREQFF
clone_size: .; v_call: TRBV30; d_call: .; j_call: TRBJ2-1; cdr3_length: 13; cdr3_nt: TGTGCCTGGAATAGAATACGATACAATGAGCAGTTCTTC; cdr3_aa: CAWNRIRYNEQFF
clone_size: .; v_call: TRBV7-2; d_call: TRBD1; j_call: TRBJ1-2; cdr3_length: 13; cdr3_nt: TGTGCCAGCAGCTTACGACAGGGGACGGGCTACACCTTC; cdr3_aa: CASSLRQGTGYTF
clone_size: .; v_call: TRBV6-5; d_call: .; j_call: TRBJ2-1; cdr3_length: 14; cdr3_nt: TGTGCCAGCACTTCAGGGGGGAGCTACAATGAGCAGTTCTTC; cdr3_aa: CASTSGGSYNEQFF
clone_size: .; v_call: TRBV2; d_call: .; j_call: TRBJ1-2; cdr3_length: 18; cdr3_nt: TGTGCCAGCAGTGAACCGGTCGTTGGCAGGGCCAATACCTATGGCTACACCTTC; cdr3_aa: CASSEPVVGRANTYGYTF
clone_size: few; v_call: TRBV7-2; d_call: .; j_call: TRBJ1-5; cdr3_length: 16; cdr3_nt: TGTGCCAGCAGCTTATATATAGGGGGGGATCCTCAGCCCCAGCATTTT; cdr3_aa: CASSLYIGGDPQPQHF
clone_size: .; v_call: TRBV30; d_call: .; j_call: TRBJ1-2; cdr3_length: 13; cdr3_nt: TGTGCCTGGGGTAAAAAACAGGGATCCCGCTACACCTTC; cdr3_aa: CAWGKKQGSRYTF
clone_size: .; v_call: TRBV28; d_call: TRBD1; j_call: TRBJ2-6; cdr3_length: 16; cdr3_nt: TGTGCCAGCAGTAAGAGACAGGGAACCGGGGCCAACGTCCTGACTTTC; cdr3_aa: CASSKRQGTGANVLTF
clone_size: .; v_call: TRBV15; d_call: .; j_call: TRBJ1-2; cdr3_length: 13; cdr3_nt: TGTGCCACCAGCAGAGGGGCAGGGGATGGCTACACCTTC; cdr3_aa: CATSRGAGDGYTF
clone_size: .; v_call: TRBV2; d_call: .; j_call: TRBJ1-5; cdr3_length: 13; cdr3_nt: TGTGCCAGCAGTGGAGAGGCCGCAGAGCCCCAGCATTTT; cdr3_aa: CASSGEAAEPQHF
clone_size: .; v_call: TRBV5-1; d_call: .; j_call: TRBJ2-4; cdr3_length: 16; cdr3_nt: TGCGCCAGCAGCTTGGACCCCCACGGAGCCAAAAACATTCAGTACTTC; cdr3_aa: CASSLDPHGAKNIQYF
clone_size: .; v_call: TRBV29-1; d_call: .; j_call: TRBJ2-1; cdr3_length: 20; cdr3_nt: TGCAGCGTTGAAGATCTTGACAGGAGCTCGCCCTTGAGCTCCTACAATGAGCAGTTCTTC; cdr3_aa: CSVEDLDRSSPLSSYNEQFF